The 11 T cell receptor beta chains given below trace back to one sample, sequenced in a study of Graves' ophthalmopathy and Graves' hyperthyroidism. Transcripts of RNA were the source for amplifying TCR beta CDR3 regions. First-round RT-PCR relied on HTBI primers, and a second-round multiplex PCR came next. MiXCR, run by TCRdb on the multiplex PCR reads, gives a single entry per CDR3 protein. This sample yields over a million distinct CDR3 sequences, of which about 38% are seen a single time; roughly 11% belongs to the top ten. The material sequenced was peripheral blood or thyroid tissue (not recorded which). These receptors were obtained from an adult man with Graves' hyperthyroidism.

The V and J genes are TRBV6-5 and TRBJ2-7; TRBD1 matches at 7 bases. The trim removed 4 bases at V and 6 bases at J, leaving 12 bases unmatched. The germline V gene has CDR1 MNHEY and CDR2 SVGAGI. This CDR3 contains 15 residues. The CDR3 reads CASSSPSQTGSEQYF. As DNA, the CDR3 is TGTGCCAGCAGTTCACCAAGCCAGACAGGGTCCGAGCAGTACTTC.

This clonotype was counted many times. The rearrangement uses TRBV24-1 and TRBJ2-2; possibly TRBD1 or TRBD2 for D (5 bases each). V was cut by 2 bases and J by 0 bases, with 15 bases left in between. This CDR3 has 18 residues. In germline, CDR1 is KGHDR, CDR2 SFDVKD. The CDR3 spells CATSDWGSGEANTGELFF. CDR3 coding DNA: TGTGCCACCAGTGATTGGGGGTCCGGTGAAGCGAACACCGGGGAGCTGTTTTTT.

V and J are TRBV7-8 and TRBJ1-6, with 8 positions matching TRBD1. V was clipped by 3 bases and J by 5 bases; unmatched bases: 3. The CDR3 is 15 amino acids. Germline V gene sequence: CDR1 SGHVS, CDR2 FQNEAQ. CDR3 in amino acids: CASSFHRGDNSPLHF. For the CDR3, the DNA is TGTGCCAGCAGCTTCCACAGGGGGGATAATTCACCCCTCCACTTT.

This clonotype was counted at least ten times. The V gene is TRBV11-2, the J gene TRBJ1-5; 9 nucleotides line up with TRBD1. The germline V gene has CDR1 SGHAT and CDR2 FQNNGV. J gave up 4 bases and V 5 bases, and 6 bases lay outside the gene matches. This CDR3 is built from 15 residues. CDR3 sequence (DNA): TGTGCCAGCAGCGCAGGACAGGGGCGGAATCAGCCCCAGCATTTT. Translated, it gives CASSAGQGRNQPQHF.

This clonotype was observed at least ten times. CDR3 nucleotides: TGTGCCAGCAGCTTGGATTCGGGCACCGGGGAGCTGTTTTTT. Translation gives CASSLDSGTGELFF. The V and J genes are TRBV5-6 and TRBJ2-2; no firm D call. V was cut by 0 bases and J by 4 bases, with 7 bases left in between. Germline V gene lookup returns CDR1 SGHDT and CDR2 YYEEEE. The CDR3 is made up of 14 amino acids.

This clonotype showed up just a few times. The chain has TRBV30 and TRBJ1-6, with D hard to call. CDR1 and CDR2 from the germline V gene are GTSNPN and SVGIG (reference sequence). Trimming removed 2 bases at V and 9 bases at J, with 8 bases between. This CDR3 is 12 amino acids long. CDR3 loop: CAWSRTSSPLHF. In DNA, the CDR3 is TGTGCCTGGAGTCGTACTAGTTCACCCCTCCACTTT.

Details on this clonotype: Relative to the germline gene, one junction end is altered; a read error may explain this. This chain connects TRBV5-1 to TRBJ2-7; no clear D gene. The CDR3 extends over 13 amino acids. Germline values: CDR1 SGHRS, CDR2 YFSETQ. The CDR3 nucleotides are TGCGCCAGCAGCTTGGGACCGACCTACGAGCAGCACTTC. Amino acids: CASSLGPTYEQHF.

This clonotype was seen repeatedly, ten times or more. In nucleotides, the CDR3 is TGTGCCAGTAGTATCGACAGCACCGGGGAGCTGTTTTTT. Translation: CASSIDSTGELFF. The rearrangement joins TRBV19 to TRBJ2-2; the D gene is possibly TRBD1 (5 bases). Deletions cut 3 bases from V and 4 bases from J, with 6 bases between. This CDR3 comprises 13 residues. Germline V gene data show CDR1 as LNHDA and CDR2 as SQIVND (reference sequence).

This clonotype has ten or more counts. The rearrangement links TRBV12-3 or TRBV12-4 to TRBJ1-5; TRBD1 agrees at 7 bases. The V and J ends lost 4 bases and 1 base, in that order; junction bases with no gene match: 10. The CDR3 runs 17 residues. CDR3 sequence (DNA): TGTGCCAGCAGTTCAGGGAGGGGGCTTAACAGCAATCAGCCCCAGCATTTT. It codes for CASSSGRGLNSNQPQHF.

This clonotype occurred many times. This sequence joins TRBV7-2 and TRBJ2-7; D may be TRBD1 (6 bases). V was clipped by 4 bases and J by 7 bases, with 17 bases between them. CDR1 is SGHTA and CDR2 is FQGNSA in the germline V gene. CDR3 size: 14 residues. The CDR3 reads CASSWPGTNREQYF. DNA of the CDR3: TGTGCCAGCAGCTGGCCCGGGACAAATAGGGAGCAGTACTTC.

The CDR3 coding sequence is TGTGCCAGCAGCTTCCCAGGTTCGACCTACGAGCAGTACTTC. Amino acids: CASSFPGSTYEQYF. The chain employs TRBV12-3 or TRBV12-4 and TRBJ2-7, with unresolved D. V gave up 6 bases and J gave up 2 bases, with 14 bases separating them. CDR3 length: 14 residues.